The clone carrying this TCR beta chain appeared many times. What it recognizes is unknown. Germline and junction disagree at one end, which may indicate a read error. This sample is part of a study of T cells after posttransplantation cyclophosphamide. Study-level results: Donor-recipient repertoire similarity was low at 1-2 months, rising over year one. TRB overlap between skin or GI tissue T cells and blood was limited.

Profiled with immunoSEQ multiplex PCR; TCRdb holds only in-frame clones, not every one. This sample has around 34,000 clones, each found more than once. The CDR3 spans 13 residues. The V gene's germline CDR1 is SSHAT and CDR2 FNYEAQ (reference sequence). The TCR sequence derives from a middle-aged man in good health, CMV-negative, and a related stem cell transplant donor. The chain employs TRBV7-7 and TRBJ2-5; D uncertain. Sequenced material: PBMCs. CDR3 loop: CASSRGSRETQYF. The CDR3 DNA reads TGTGCTAGCAGCCGAGGCTCGCGGGAGACCCAGTACTTC.